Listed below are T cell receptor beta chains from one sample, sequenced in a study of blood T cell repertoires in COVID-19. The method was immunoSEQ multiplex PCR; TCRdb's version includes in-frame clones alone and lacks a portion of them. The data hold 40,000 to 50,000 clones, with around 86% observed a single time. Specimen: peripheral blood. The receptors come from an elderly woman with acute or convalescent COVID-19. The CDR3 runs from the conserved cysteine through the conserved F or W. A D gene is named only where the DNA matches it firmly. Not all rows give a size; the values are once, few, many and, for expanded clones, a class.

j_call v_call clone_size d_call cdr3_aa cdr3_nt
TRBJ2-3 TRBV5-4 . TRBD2 CASSRSGGAADTQYF TGTGCCAGCAGCCGAAGCGGGGGGGCCGCAGATACGCAGTATTTT
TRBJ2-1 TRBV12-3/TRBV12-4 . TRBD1 CASSTTGYEQFF TGTGCCAGCAGTACGACAGGGTATGAGCAGTTCTTC
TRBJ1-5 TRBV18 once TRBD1 CASSRDGQATEPQHF TGTGCCAGCTCTCGGGATGGACAGGCGACGGAGCCCCAGCATTTT
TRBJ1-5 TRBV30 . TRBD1 CAWSVDQGDQPQHF TGTGCCTGGAGTGTAGATCAGGGGGACCAGCCCCAGCATTTT
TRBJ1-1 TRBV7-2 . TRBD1 CASSLAGTGVTEAFF TGTGCCAGCAGCCTGGCCGGGACAGGGGTTACTGAAGCTTTCTTT
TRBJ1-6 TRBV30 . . CAWSVHSNSPLHF TGTGCCTGGAGTGTACACAGTAATTCACCCCTCCACTTT
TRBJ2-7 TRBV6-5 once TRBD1 CASSYPGQGNYEQYF TGTGCCAGCAGTTATCCGGGACAGGGGAACTACGAGCAGTACTTC
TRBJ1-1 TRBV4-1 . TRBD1 CASSHLLTGGAVEAFF TGCGCCAGCAGCCATCTCTTGACAGGGGGCGCGGTTGAAGCTTTCTTT
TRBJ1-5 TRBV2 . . CASSEEGDTNQPQHF TGTGCCAGCAGTGAAGAGGGAGACACCAATCAGCCCCAGCATTTT
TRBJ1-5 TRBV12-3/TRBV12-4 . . CASSPIDQPQHF TGTGCCAGCAGTCCCATAGATCAGCCCCAGCATTTT
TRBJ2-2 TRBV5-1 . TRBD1 CASSPGTENTGELFF TGCGCCAGCAGCCCCGGGACAGAGAACACCGGGGAGCTGTTTTTT
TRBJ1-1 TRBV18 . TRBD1 CASSAASGTDTEAFF TGTGCCAGCTCAGCTGCCTCCGGGACAGACACTGAAGCTTTCTTT
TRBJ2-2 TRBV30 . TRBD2 CAWRGQGGTGELFF TGTGCCTGGAGGGGGCAGGGAGGGACCGGGGAGCTGTTTTTT
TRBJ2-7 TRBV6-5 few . CASKGSSYEQYF TGTGCCAGCAAAGGGAGCTCCTACGAGCAGTACTTC